These 12 T cell receptor beta chains share one sample of origin, sequenced in a study of post-analysis software for immune sequencing data (dated by TCRdb to between 2015 and 2016). These receptors have no known antigen. Findings and caveats that apply to the study as a whole: Significantly higher frequencies in patients than in controls were found for roughly 5 TRBV segments, including TRBV5-6, TRBV5-1 and TRBV20-1.

Libraries were prepared through PCR. The sample was run on an Illumina HiSeq 2500. To reduce PCR and sequencing biases, unique molecular identifiers were built into the TCR beta cDNA libraries. TCRdb reworked the public reads: Q25 trimming with fastp, MiXCR clone assembly, productive beta chains retained. Every entry covers one CDR3 protein and lists the most common genes and DNA from its rows. The sample table records fewer than 900,000 distinct CDR3 sequences; about 43% of these occur just once. Together, the top ten hold 4.9% of the sample. The specimen sequenced was blood. Receptors originate from a girl aged 5 to 17 with multiple sclerosis.

Of note for this clonotype: Sequence at one end of the junction differs from germline and may be a read error. The genes are TRBV10-3 and TRBJ2-5; D possibly corresponds to TRBD2 (5 bases). Judging by the DNA end, TRBJ2-7 fits better; the J call may be wrong. Germline assignment: CDR1 ENHRY and CDR2 SYGVKD. This CDR3 is built from 12 residues. Written as DNA, the CDR3 is TGTGTCATCAGTGATCGGGGTATCGAGCAGTACTTC. As protein: CVISDRGIEQYF.

This chain connects TRBV6-2 or TRBV6-3 to TRBJ2-7; D ambiguous. Between the trimmed V and J ends, which lost 2 bases and 4 bases, there was a span of 9 bases. This CDR3 has 13 residues. In germline, CDR1 is MNHEY, CDR2 SVGEGT. The CDR3 nucleotides are TGTGCCAGCAGTTACACTGCCATTTACGAGCAGTACTTC. Translation: CASSYTAIYEQYF.

In DNA, the CDR3 is TGTGCCAGCAGCCAAAGACAGGGCCTAAAAAACATTCAGTACTTC. This encodes CASSQRQGLKNIQYF. The V call is TRBV7-6, the J call TRBJ2-7, with 7 bases aligning to TRBD1. The J call may not be correct, given that the DNA end is closer to TRBJ2-4. The CDR3 runs 15 residues. Germline V gene sequence: CDR1 SGHVS, CDR2 FNYEAQ.

This clonotype was observed a handful of times. J is TRBJ2-3 and V is TRBV10-1; no clear D gene. Germline loops: CDR1 WNHNN, CDR2 SYGVQD (reference sequence). CDR3 size: 12 residues. Trimming took off 3 bases at V and 6 bases at J, with 7 bases between the two ends. The CDR3 bases are TGCGCCAGCAGTGACGGTTTGGATACGCAGTATTTT. The encoded protein is CASSDGLDTQYF.

In this sample, this clonotype turned up a few times. The rearrangement links TRBV7-9 to TRBJ2-3, with no clear D. The CDR3 extends over 12 amino acids. V dropped 4 bases and J dropped 6 bases, with 8 bases sitting between them. Germline assignment: CDR1 SEHNR and CDR2 FQNEAQ (reference sequence). CDR3 DNA sequence: TGTGCCAGCAGCTCCTTTTACGATACGCAGTATTTT. Protein: CASSSFYDTQYF.

The gene calls are TRBV3-1 and TRBJ2-7; tentatively, D is TRBD1 or TRBD2 (5 bases each). Deletions cut 0 bases from V and 4 bases from J, with 13 bases between. This CDR3 spans 15 amino acids. Per the germline V gene, CDR1 is LGHDT and CDR2 is YNNKEL (reference sequence). DNA of the CDR3: TGTGCCAGCAGCCAAGACGGGGCTGGTTTGTACGAGCAGTACTTC. The encoded protein is CASSQDGAGLYEQYF.

This clonotype was detected only a few times. This chain connects TRBV4-2 to TRBJ1-2, with a possible D match to TRBD1 (5 bases). This CDR3 has 14 residues. V was pared by 4 bases and J by 6 bases, with 15 bases between. Germline V CDR1 and CDR2: LGHNA, YNFKEQ. CDR3: CASSRGLEGNGYTF. The CDR3 nucleotides read TGTGCCAGCAGCCGGGGACTAGAAGGGAATGGCTACACCTTC.

This clonotype was counted at least ten times. The chain is built from TRBV29-1 and TRBJ2-3; D is perhaps TRBD1 or TRBD2 (5 bases each). V gave up 3 bases and J gave up 4 bases, with 17 bases separating them. Germline V gene data show CDR1 as SQVTM and CDR2 as ANQGSEA. The CDR3 is 15 amino acids. The CDR3 nucleotides are TGCAGCGTTGATCTGCAGGGACGGTTGGCAGATACGCAGTATTTT. The encoded protein is CSVDLQGRLADTQYF.

As concerns this clonotype: A much larger clone differs by one base, so this may be a read error. The chain is built from TRBV7-8 and TRBJ1-2; a weak D match, TRBD1 (5 bases). CDR1 and CDR2 (germline): SGHVS, FQNEAQ. This CDR3 is 15 amino acids long. This CDR3 reads CAGSLEQRGNYGYTF. As DNA, the CDR3 is TGTGCCGGCAGCTTAGAGCAGAGGGGCAACTATGGCTACACCTTC. Complete variable domain (other parts from reference TRBV7-8 and TRBJ1-2): GAGVSQSPRYKVAKRGQDVALRCDPISGHVSLFWYQQALGQGPEFLTYFQNEAQLDKSGLPSDRFFAERPEGSVSTLKIQRTQQEDSAVYLCAGSLEQRGNYGYTFGSGTRLTVV.

This clonotype was detected once. V and J are TRBV6-2 or TRBV6-3 and TRBJ2-1; 10 bases fit TRBD2. Germline assignment: CDR1 MNHEY and CDR2 SVGEGT. CDR3 length: 17 amino acids. After removal of 2 bases from V and 0 bases from J, the junction contained 4 bases not matched to a gene. The CDR3 nucleotides read TGTGCCAGCAGTTACCTTAGCGGGAGGAGCTCCTACAATGAGCAGTTCTTC. It codes for CASSYLSGRSSYNEQFF.

The J gene is TRBJ2-3, the V gene TRBV20-1; TRBD1 is a possible D gene (7 bases). Germline V lookup: CDR1 DFQATT, CDR2 SNEGSKA (reference sequence). Trimming removed 3 bases at V and 3 bases at J, with 19 bases between. The CDR3 runs 16 residues. CDR3 amino acids: CSARGGQLGRTDTQYF. Written as DNA, the CDR3 is TGCAGTGCTAGGGGGGGACAGTTGGGGCGGACAGATACGCAGTATTTT.

J is TRBJ2-7 and V is TRBV20-1; 7 positions match TRBD1. This CDR3 is 14 amino acids long. V was pared by 3 bases and J by 3 bases, with 8 bases of the junction left unmatched. Germline lookup yields CDR1 DFQATT and CDR2 SNEGSKA (reference sequence). DNA for the CDR3: TGCAGTGCTAGGATGGACAGGACGTTCTACGAGCAGTACTTC. This codes for CSARMDRTFYEQYF.